This TCR beta chain came from a study of shared clonotypes between healthy human individuals. Study outcomes and limitations: Non-shared clonotypes had lower generation probabilities than those shared by all four donors.

To note about this clone: The antigen is undetermined.

There are 13 residues in the CDR3. Per the germline V gene, CDR1 is GTSNPN and CDR2 is SVGIG (reference sequence). Between the trimmed V and J ends, which lost 0 bases and 4 bases, there was a span of 7 bases. The protocol was immunoSEQ multiplex PCR, while the TCRdb copy is restricted to in-frame clones and leaves out a portion. Among a few million clones listed, roughly 93% were seen once. V usage is TRBV30 and J usage is TRBJ1-3; D might be TRBD1 (6 bases). The specimen was naive CD4+ T cells from PBMCs. Indicated subset: CD45RA+ positively selected. The clonotype comes from a man younger than 35 in good health. Some clones in this sample may be carry-over from other donors' samples. The CDR3: CAWSVTGGNTIYF. The CDR3 coding sequence is TGTGCCTGGAGTGTTACAGGGGGAAACACCATATATTTT. The full variable domain, completed using reference TRBV30 and TRBJ1-3, is SQTIHQWPATLVQPVGSPLSLECTVEGTSNPNLYWYRQAAGRGLQLLFYSVGIGQISSEVPQNLSASRPQDRQFILSSKKLLLSDSGFYLCAWSVTGGNTIYFGEGSWLTVV.